This record concerns one TCR beta chain sequence. Its cognate antigen is unknown. The junction differs from germline at one of its ends, possibly a read error. Total RNA (roughly 550 ng) served as template for TCR beta cDNA synthesis primed by a constant-region primer. Construction of TCR beta libraries relied on three successive nested multiplex PCR rounds employing slightly modified ARM-PCR. Investigators reported that the first two PCR rounds, at 10 cycles each, used TRBV1-TRBV30 forward primers with a C-beta reverse primer. TCRdb fed the multiplex PCR reads into MiXCR, producing one record per CDR3 protein. In the table there are almost 55,000 distinct CDR3 sequences, 70% to 85% of which are singletons. This entry is derived from a study of tumor-infiltrating lymphocytes in primary liver carcinoma. Study context: The patients included men and women who were aged 30 to 69 years. Maximum tumor diameters ranged from roughly 4 to 11 cm, stage T1-T3 N0M0.

Germline loops: CDR1 MGHRA, CDR2 YSYEKL. The CDR3 is made up of 16 amino acids. General study findings and limits: Presence in all five tumor regions was observed for only about 8-25% of top clones. In tumor-adjacent and tumor-blood pairs, overlap was lower than in tumor region pairs.

The source material, about 17-31 mg of unsorted bulk tissue, was used to co-extract RNA and DNA. This TCR came from a man in his forties or fifties with primary liver carcinoma and hepatitis B virus infection. The V call is TRBV4-1, the J call TRBJ2-1; 9 bases agree with TRBD2. The sample taken for sequencing was liver tumor tissue from sampling region 2. Specified subset: tumor region T2, inferior pole. The CDR3 sequence is CASSQRLAEGDNEHFF. As DNA, the CDR3 is TGCGCCAGCAGCCAACGACTAGCGGAGGGTGACAATGAGCACTTCTTC.